This T cell receptor (beta chain) was obtained from a study of regulatory T cells in long-lasting Graves disease. The TCR beta library used iRepertoire HTBI primers with Arm-PCR amplification of CDR3. A single record per CDR3 protein comes from TCRdb applying MiXCR to the multiplex PCR reads. This sample yields some 250,000 distinct CDR3 sequences, of which 15% to 20% are seen a single time; 22% belongs to the top ten. Specified time point: newly diagnosed GD, antithyroid drugs for less than 3 months. After RNA was extracted from PBMCs, the TCR library was made from it. This clonotype was seen at least ten times. One end of the junction fails to match germline, which may point to a read error. Germline CDR1 is SSHAT and CDR2 is FNYEAQ (reference sequence). There are 13 residues in the CDR3.

The chain is built from TRBV7-7 and TRBJ1-1; no firm D call. This clonotype was sampled from a female donor with Graves disease. Source: peripheral blood mononuclear cells (PBMCs), taken at new diagnosis, from a patient treated with antithyroid drugs. The DNA for the CDR3 is TGTGCTAGCAGCCTGGGCCTTAGGACTGAAGCTTTCTTT. This sequence encodes CASSLGLRTEAFF.